Following are 20 T cell receptor beta chains from one sample sequenced in a study of T cell responses to AZD1222 COVID-19 vaccine. Profiling relied on immunoSEQ multiplex PCR, and the TCRdb table lists in-frame clones only, not all of them. The data show around 120,000 clones, with about nine tenths seen just once and 1.1% held by the top ten. The sequenced sample was peripheral blood, obtained on day 0 of AZD1222 vaccination. The origin of the receptors is an adult in good health.

This clone was counted a single time. This chain joins TRBV7-9 and TRBJ1-5; D ambiguous. The germline gives CDR1 SEHNR, CDR2 FQNEAQ (reference sequence). The V and J ends lost 4 bases and 3 bases respectively, with 4 bases between them. The CDR3 spans 12 residues. CDR3 nucleotide sequence: TGTGCCAGCAGCTATGACAATCAGCCCCAGCATTTT. It specifies CASSYDNQPQHF.

This CDR3 reads CASSLAVSATNEKLFF. CDR3 bases: TGCGCCAGCAGCTTGGCCGTGTCTGCAACTAATGAAAAACTGTTTTTT. V is TRBV5-1 and J is TRBJ1-4, with D hard to call. The germline V gene encodes CDR1 SGHRS and CDR2 YFSETQ. CDR3 length: 16 amino acids. Trimming removed 0 bases at V and 0 bases at J, with 9 bases between. Full variable domain (remainder filled in from reference TRBV5-1 and TRBJ1-4): KAGVTQTPRYLIKTRGQQVTLSCSPISGHRSVSWYQQTPGQGLQFLFEYFSETQRNKGNFPGRFSGRQFSNSRSEMNVSTLELGDSALYLCASSLAVSATNEKLFFGSGTQLSVL.

The chain uses TRBV12-5 and TRBJ1-1; TRBD1 aligns across 8 bases. Germline V gene sequence: CDR1 LGHNT, CDR2 FRNRAP. Trimming took 0 bases from V and 5 from J; bases not matched to a gene: 8. This CDR3 is 16 amino acids long. The CDR3 loop reads CASGLVLQGGVTEAFF. CDR3 nucleotides: TGTGCTAGTGGTTTGGTCCTACAGGGGGGTGTTACTGAAGCTTTCTTT.

V is TRBV2 and J is TRBJ2-5; D possibly corresponds to TRBD2 (6 bases). V shed 6 bases and J shed 4 bases, with 12 bases lying between them. CDR1 SNHLY and CDR2 FYNNEI come from the germline V gene. The CDR3 has 13 residues. CDR3 region: CASRADGRETQYF. The CDR3 nucleotides read TGTGCCAGCAGAGCGGACGGGAGAGAGACCCAGTACTTC. Looking up the rest from reference TRBV2 and TRBJ2-5 gives the full variable domain: EPEVTQTPSHQVTQMGQEVILRCVPISNHLYFYWYRQILGQKVEFLVSFYNNEISEKSEIFDDQFSVERPDGSNFTLKIRSTKLEDSAMYFCASRADGRETQYFGPGTRLLVL.

The chain recombines TRBV7-9 with TRBJ1-3, with D tentatively TRBD1 (5 bases). This CDR3 contains 15 residues. V lost 5 bases, J lost 0 bases, and 11 bases lay in between. Germline V gives CDR1 SEHNR, CDR2 FQNEAQ (reference sequence). CDR3 loop: CASSPGTTSGNTIYF. The CDR3, as DNA: TGTGCCAGCAGCCCCGGGACCACCTCTGGAAACACCATATATTTT.

The gene calls are TRBV7-9 and TRBJ1-2; no clear D. CDR3 length equals 15 residues. Germline V CDR1 and CDR2: SEHNR, FQNEAQ (reference sequence). V was cut by 5 bases and J by 4 bases, with 17 bases left in between. CDR3 DNA sequence: TGTGCCAGCAGCGGAACCCCGGGGAACGGCTATGGCTACACCTTC. It encodes CASSGTPGNGYGYTF.

As regards this clone: This CDR3 fails to terminate in the conserved phenylalanine or tryptophan, so it likely reflects a read error. The DNA is omitted, as the CDR3 cannot be located on it reliably, and the CDR3 follows TCRdb's listing. The chain has TRBV5-4 and TRBJ1-2. The CDR3 is 14 amino acids in total, end residues counted. Germline CDR1 SGHNT, CDR2 YYREEE (reference sequence). The CDR3 region is CASSPGVGPAGVNY.

This rearrangement joins TRBV11-2 to TRBJ2-7, with 9 positions matching TRBD2. Per the germline V gene, CDR1 is SGHAT and CDR2 is FQNNGV. This CDR3 comprises 15 residues. Unmatched junction bases numbered 10, after V lost 6 bases and J lost 4 bases. CDR3 sequence: CASSSLAGVRYEQYF. For the CDR3, the DNA is TGTGCCAGCAGTTCCTTAGCGGGGGTTCGGTACGAGCAGTACTTC.

This clone appeared a single time. The V call is TRBV9, the J call TRBJ2-3; 8 nucleotides align to TRBD2. This CDR3 is 16 amino acids long. Germline CDR1 reads SGDLS; CDR2 reads YYNGEE. V was pared by 2 bases and J by 4 bases, with 9 bases of the junction left unmatched. The CDR3 DNA sequence: TGTGCCAGCAGCGTTTCTGCGGGGGGATTTGCAGATACGCAGTATTTT. This encodes CASSVSAGGFADTQYF.

This rearrangement joins TRBV2 to TRBJ1-3; D gene ambiguous. Trimming pared 6 bases from V and 0 bases from J, leaving 9 bases between. Germline CDR1 is SNHLY and CDR2 is FYNNEI. CDR3 length equals 14 residues. CDR3 bases: TGTGCCAGCAGCCTGGGTTACTCTGGAAACACCATATATTTT. Residues: CASSLGYSGNTIYF.

This sequence joins TRBV11-2 and TRBJ1-6; the D gene is possibly TRBD1 (6 bases). V was pared by 5 bases and J by 0 bases, with 14 bases between. Germline CDR1 is SGHAT and CDR2 is FQNNGV. The CDR3 covers 17 residues. The CDR3 DNA sequence: TGTGCCAGCAGCGAGGCTAGGGGGTACTCCTATAATTCACCCCTCCACTTT. This codes for CASSEARGYSYNSPLHF.

This clone was seen more than once but under ten times. The chain joins TRBV18 to TRBJ2-2, with D unclear. CDR3 length: 18 amino acids. The ends were cut back, 3 bases at V and 0 bases at J, with 17 bases in the middle. CDR1 is KGHSH, CDR2 LQKENI, per germline. The DNA for the CDR3 is TGTGCCAGCTCACCGGCGAACTGGGTGGCGTCGAACACCGGGGAGCTGTTTTTT. It codes for CASSPANWVASNTGELFF.

The chain uses TRBV18 and TRBJ2-1; no firm D call. This CDR3 comprises 13 residues. Trimming took 2 bases from V and 6 from J, leaving 8 bases between them. The germline CDR1 and CDR2 sequences are KGHSH and LQKENI. The CDR3 DNA is TGTGCCAGCTCACCATCGGTAGCCAATGAGCAGTTCTTC. It codes for CASSPSVANEQFF.

The rearrangement joins TRBV28 to TRBJ1-2, with unresolved D. V was clipped by 3 bases and J by 8 bases, with 10 bases between them. The germline V gene encodes CDR1 MDHEN and CDR2 SYDVKM. CDR3 size: 12 residues. The CDR3 loop is CASSFLAGGYTF. Written as DNA, the CDR3 is TGTGCCAGCAGTTTTTTAGCGGGGGGCTACACCTTC.

This rearrangement joins TRBV30 to TRBJ1-1; 8 nucleotides match TRBD1. The CDR3 runs to 12 residues. Germline V gene data show CDR1 as GTSNPN and CDR2 as SVGIG (reference sequence). The V and J ends lost 5 bases and 10 bases, in that order; junction bases with no gene match: 9. The CDR3 here is CAWGQTGGLAFF. Here the CDR3 DNA reads TGTGCCTGGGGCCAAACAGGGGGGCTAGCTTTCTTT. Complete variable domain (other parts from reference TRBV30 and TRBJ1-1): SQTIHQWPATLVQPVGSPLSLECTVEGTSNPNLYWYRQAAGRGLQLLFYSVGIGQISSEVPQNLSASRPQDRQFILSSKKLLLSDSGFYLCAWGQTGGLAFFGQGTRLTVV.

The chain has TRBV21-1 and TRBJ2-7; the D call in the table, TRBD2, was not verified against the DNA. TRBV21-1 is marked as a pseudogene. The CDR3 contains 16 residues. CDR3 amino acids: CASSKVSSGFTYEQYF. CDR3 coding DNA: TGTGCCAGCAGCAAAGTCTCTAGCGGCTTCACCTACGAGCAGTACTTC.

The chain combines TRBV7-6 with TRBJ1-1, with 8 nucleotides matching TRBD1. The CDR3 totals 16 residues. J was trimmed by 1 base and V by 4 bases; bases with no gene match: 8. In germline, CDR1 is SGHVS, CDR2 FNYEAQ. CDR3 in amino acids: CASSSRQGPANTEAFF. CDR3 nucleotides: TGTGCCAGCAGCTCGCGACAGGGGCCTGCGAACACTGAAGCTTTCTTT.

The chain recombines TRBV15 with TRBJ1-2, with D unresolved. Germline V gene data show CDR1 as LNHNV and CDR2 as YYDKDF (reference sequence). There are 12 residues in the CDR3. Deletions cut 1 base from V and 8 bases from J, with 8 bases between. Written as DNA, the CDR3 is TGTGCCACCAGCAGAGGCTTTTACGGCTACACCTTC. It codes for CATSRGFYGYTF.

This clone was seen only a few times. The genes are TRBV2 and TRBJ2-7; 8 bases line up with TRBD1. Trimming at V came to 4 bases and at J to 3 bases, leaving 2 bases not matched to a gene. Germline CDR1 is SNHLY and CDR2 is FYNNEI. The CDR3 covers 13 residues. The CDR3 reads CASSGTGYYEQYF. CDR3 nucleotide sequence: TGTGCCAGCAGTGGGACAGGGTACTACGAGCAGTACTTC.

This clone was counted a few times. The chain is built from TRBV3-1 (or the pseudogene TRBV3-2) and TRBJ1-1; 8 bases match TRBD1. The CDR3 length is 16 residues. J was trimmed by 5 bases and V by 4 bases; bases with no gene match: 12. CDR1 is LGHDT, CDR2 YNNKEL, per germline (reference sequence). The chain's CDR3 is CASSPFSGTGRTEAFF. CDR3 nucleotides: TGTGCCAGCAGCCCTTTCTCCGGGACAGGTAGGACTGAAGCTTTCTTT.